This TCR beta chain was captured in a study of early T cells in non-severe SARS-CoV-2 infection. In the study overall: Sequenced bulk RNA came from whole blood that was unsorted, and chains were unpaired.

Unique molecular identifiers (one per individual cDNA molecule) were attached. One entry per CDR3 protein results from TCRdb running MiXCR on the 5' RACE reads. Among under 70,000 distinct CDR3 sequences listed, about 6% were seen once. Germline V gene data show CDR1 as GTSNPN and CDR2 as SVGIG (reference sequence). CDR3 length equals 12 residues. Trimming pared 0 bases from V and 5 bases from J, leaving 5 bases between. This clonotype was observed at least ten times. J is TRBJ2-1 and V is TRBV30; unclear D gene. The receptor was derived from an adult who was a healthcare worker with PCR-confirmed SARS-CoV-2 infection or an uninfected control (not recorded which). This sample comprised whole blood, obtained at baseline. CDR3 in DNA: TGTGCCTGGAGTGTACAGCACAATGAGCAGTTCTTC. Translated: CAWSVQHNEQFF. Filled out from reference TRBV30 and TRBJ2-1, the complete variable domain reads SQTIHQWPATLVQPVGSPLSLECTVEGTSNPNLYWYRQAAGRGLQLLFYSVGIGQISSEVPQNLSASRPQDRQFILSSKKLLLSDSGFYLCAWSVQHNEQFFGPGTRLTVL.